This TCR beta chain was identified in a study of T cell repertoires in cytomegalovirus infection (dated 2019 in TCRdb). A note on the overall study: Recently identified HLA-C-restricted CMV epitopes, whose presentation resists viral immunomodulation, were targeted by peptide stimulations together with well-studied HLA-B-restricted epitopes. Donor HLA type was relevant to the analysis, as public TCR beta signatures indicated carriage of CMV infection together with the matching HLA type.

Summary of the overall study and its limitations: The ex vivo response was dominated by HLA-C-restricted CMV-specific TCR beta clonotypes, which also provided the single most frequent clonotype in two of eight donors. Cumulative frequency of public TCR beta family members discriminated carriers of CMV infection plus the relevant HLA type in this cohort and an independent approximately 370-donor cohort.

Sequencing took place on an Illumina HiSeq 1500. TCRdb reran the public reads through fastp at Q25 and MiXCR, keeping productive beta chains. Rows are unified per CDR3 protein, each entry keeping the most common DNA and genes. For this sample the table gives just over 450,000 distinct CDR3 sequences, of which under 45% were detected only once. Of the sample, just under 45% is held by the ten largest clones. As concerns this clonotype: Its antigen remains undetermined. Base qualities are missing; no much larger clone stands one base away.

This specimen's treatment or condition label, interpreted: in vitro stimulation with specific CMV peptide epitopes to enrich CMV-specific T cells. The V end loses 2 bases and the J end loses 4 bases, and a stretch of 3 bases separates them. Looking up the germline V gene yields CDR1 MNHEY and CDR2 SVGAGI. The CDR3 starts with the cysteine, ends with the phenylalanine, and has 13 residues. The entry retains the CDR3 DNA only, 39 bases that are in frame from base 1. The TCR comes from a human donor in good health (CMV status not recorded). Some clones in this sample may be carry-over from other donors' samples. The sequences come from cultured PBMCs, collected from culture after CMV antigen stimulation. The V and J segments used are TRBV6-5 and TRBJ2-6; no D gene is confidently identified. DNA sequence: TGTGCCAGCAGTTACGCCGGGGCCAACGTCCTGACTTTC. Translated, it reads CASSYAGANVLTF.